What follows is one TCR beta chain and its context. The record originates from a study of shared clonotypes between healthy human individuals. Looking at the study overall: A couple of women and a few men aged 18 to 49 made up the donors.

Terminally differentiated effector memory CD45RA+ cells were excluded by CCR7 positive selection of CD45RO-negative cells. Participating donors were healthy, HIV-negative adults free of recent acute infections or vaccinations. Every contributor of samples was a Caucasian grown-up residing in Nashville, Tennessee. Original processing methods: For the immunoSEQ data, sequences were junction-only without quality scores, so filtering differed. Assay used: immunoSEQ multiplex PCR; TCRdb lists only in-frame clones, some missing. V, J and clone size are those of that table, while D and trimming were read from the DNA. The sample has fewer than 1 million clones, just over 95% seen once. Germline V CDR1 and CDR2: SQVTM, ANQGSEA. The CDR3 loop spans 12 amino acids. With 6 bases removed from V and 6 bases from J, the gap between germline ends came to 13 bases.

Material: naive CD8+ T cells sorted from blood. V and J are TRBV29-1 and TRBJ2-3; tentative D call: TRBD1 (5 bases). The receptor was isolated from a man aged 30 to 45 in good health. This chain's CDR3 is CSVRQSSDTQYF. The CDR3 DNA is TGCAGCGTCCGACAGAGCTCGGATACGCAGTATTTT.